These 2 T cell receptor beta chains originate from one sample sequenced in a study of blood T cell repertoires in COVID-19. Sequencing used immunoSEQ multiplex PCR; TCRdb keeps in-frame clones, though not all of them. The data hold 150,000 to 200,000 clones, with more than 75% observed a single time. Material: peripheral blood. The receptors were gathered from a woman aged 70-85 years with acute or convalescent COVID-19.

The chain recombines TRBV3-1 (or the pseudogene TRBV3-2) with TRBJ1-3; D is unresolved. V was cut by 1 base and J by 4 bases, with 8 bases left in between. The germline V gene encodes CDR1 LGHDT and CDR2 YNNKEL (reference sequence). This CDR3 has 14 amino acids. The CDR3 DNA reads TGTGCCAGCAGCCAAGCTCGCGGCGGAAACACCATATATTTT. Translating gives CASSQARGGNTIYF.

This sequence joins TRBV19 and TRBJ2-4, with 7 bases fitting TRBD1. The junction had 15 bases not matched to a gene; V was cut back by 7 bases and J by 3 bases. This CDR3 has 17 amino acids. From germline, CDR1 is LNHDA and CDR2 SQIVND (reference sequence). The CDR3 spells CASTMRGQGWGKNIQYF. The CDR3 nucleotides are TGTGCCAGTACCATGAGGGGGCAGGGTTGGGGCAAAAACATTCAGTACTTC.